These 8 T cell receptor beta chains were sequenced from one sample in a study of T cells in women clearing cervical HPV infection. The assay was immunoSEQ multiplex PCR, and TCRdb's table has in-frame clones only and misses some. This sample's table reports tens of thousands of clones. Sequenced: blood buffy coat. The receptors shown here come from a woman between 18 and 70 years old with a cervical HPV16 infection that either progressed to CIN3+ or cleared (not recorded which).

In the case of this clone: The CDR3 end lies 3 residues beyond the end of the read and is filled in from the germline J gene. This chain connects TRBV19 to TRBJ2-1; 8 bases align to TRBD1. The J segment lost 8 bases and the V segment lost 5 bases, leaving 11 bases of the junction unmatched. This CDR3 is built from 15 residues. CDR1 LNHDA and CDR2 SQIVND come from the germline V gene (reference sequence). The CDR3 DNA, read in part, is TGTGCCAGTAGTTGGTTAGGACAGGGTAATGATGAG. Translating it yields CASSWLGQGNDE. The complete CDR3 sequence is CASSWLGQGNDEQFF.

About this clone: The CDR3 end is not reached by the read, which stops 3 residues before it; the germline J gene fills it in. The J gene is TRBJ2-5, the V gene TRBV24-1; TRBD1 matches 7 bases. Germline V CDR1 and CDR2: KGHDR, SFDVKD. V lost 9 bases and J lost 2; bases outside the gene matches: 2. The CDR3 runs 12 residues. The CDR3 DNA, read in part, is TGTGCCACCGGGACAGAGCAAGAGACC. Protein: CATGTEQET. The full CDR3 reads CATGTEQETQYF.

Details on this clone: The read ends 3 residues early relative to the CDR3; the germline J gene fills the gap. The chain joins TRBV30 to TRBJ2-3; 7 bases are a match to TRBD1. Per germline, CDR1 GTSNPN and CDR2 SVGIG (reference sequence). This CDR3 comprises 12 residues. This CDR3 is CAWHRGEEAQYF. The part of the CDR3 DNA that was read is TGTGCCTGGCACAGGGGCGAGGAGGCG.

As for this clone: The read ends 3 residues before the CDR3 terminus; that terminus is restored from the germline J gene. This chain connects TRBV7-8 to TRBJ2-1; no definite D call. The germline V gene has CDR1 SGHVS and CDR2 FQNEAQ. V shed 1 base and J shed 7 bases, with 14 bases lying between them. This CDR3 region has 15 residues. Here the CDR3 reads CASSLGVLRENEQFF. CDR3 DNA, as far as it was read: TGTGCCAGCAGCTTAGGAGTTCTACGAGAGAATGAG.

Details on this clone: With the read ending 3 residues before the CDR3 end, the germline J gene is used to fill in that end. This chain links TRBV19 with TRBJ1-2; D is unclear. In germline, CDR1 is LNHDA, CDR2 SQIVND (reference sequence). CDR3 length: 16 residues. The CDR3 region is CASSYSAGESTDTYTF. The DNA read from the CDR3 is TGTGCCAGTAGTTACTCGGCCGGTGAATCCACAGATACC.

A remark on this clone: The read is 3 residues too short to cover the CDR3 end, so that end is filled in from the germline J gene. This chain connects TRBV7-6 to TRBJ1-4; TRBD1 is a possible D gene (6 bases). CDR1 is SGHVS and CDR2 is FNYEAQ in the germline V gene. Trimming stripped 4 bases from V and 3 bases from J, with 21 bases between. The CDR3 has 18 amino acids. The CDR3 sequence: CASSSRATGRTSNEKLFF. The sequenced part of the CDR3 DNA is TGTGCCAGCAGCTCTCGGGCCACAGGGAGAACATCTAATGAAAAA.

Comments on this clone: The read halts 3 residues ahead of the CDR3 end, with the missing end drawn from the germline J gene. The rearrangement uses TRBV7-3 and TRBJ2-5; 8 bases line up with TRBD2. J gave up 2 bases and V 4 bases, and 6 bases lay outside the gene matches. Per the germline V gene, CDR1 is SGHTA and CDR2 is FQGTGA. The CDR3 has 15 amino acids. The CDR3: CASSSAGGFQETQYF. The sequenced CDR3 bases are TGTGCCAGCAGCTCGGCGGGGGGTTTTCAAGAGACC. The variable domain in full, with the rest retrieved from reference TRBV7-3 and TRBJ2-5, is GAGVSQTPSNKVTEKGKYVELRCDPISGHTALYWYRQSLGQGPEFLIYFQGTGAADDSGLPNDRFFAVRPEGSVSTLKIQRTERGDSAVYLCASSSAGGFQETQYFGPGTRLLVL.

CDR3 DNA (partial): TGTGCCAGCACCCCCGGGGGGGGCTATTACGAG. It yields the protein CASTPGGGYYE. In full, the CDR3 is CASTPGGGYYEQYF. The J gene is TRBJ2-7, the V gene TRBV2, with 8 bases fitting TRBD2. The CDR3 is cut off 3 residues early in the read; its end comes from the germline J gene. V gave up 7 bases and J gave up 4 bases; unmatched junction bases: 9. The CDR3 is 14 residues long. Germline lookup yields CDR1 SNHLY and CDR2 FYNNEI.